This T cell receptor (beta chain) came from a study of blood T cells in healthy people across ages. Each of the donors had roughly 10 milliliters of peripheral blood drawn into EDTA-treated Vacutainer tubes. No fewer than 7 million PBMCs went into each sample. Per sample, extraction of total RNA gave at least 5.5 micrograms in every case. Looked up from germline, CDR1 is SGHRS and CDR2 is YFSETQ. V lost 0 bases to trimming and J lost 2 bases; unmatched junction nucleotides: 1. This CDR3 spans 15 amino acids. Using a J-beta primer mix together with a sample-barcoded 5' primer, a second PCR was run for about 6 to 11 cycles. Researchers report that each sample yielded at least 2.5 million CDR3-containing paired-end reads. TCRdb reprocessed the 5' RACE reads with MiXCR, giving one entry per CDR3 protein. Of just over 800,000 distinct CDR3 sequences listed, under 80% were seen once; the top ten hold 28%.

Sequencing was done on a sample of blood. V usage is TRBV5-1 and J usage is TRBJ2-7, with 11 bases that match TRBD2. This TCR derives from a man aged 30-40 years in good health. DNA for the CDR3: TGCGCCAGCAGCTTGGAACTAGCGGGGGCCTACGAGCAGTACTTC. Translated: CASSLELAGAYEQYF.